This is a list of T cell receptor beta chains from one sample in a study of PD-1 blockade in classical Hodgkin lymphoma. Here immunoSEQ multiplex PCR was the method, and the copy in TCRdb shows in-frame clones only, minus some. The table shows roughly 100,000 clones, with around 93% occurring only once. This sample comprised peripheral blood mononuclear cells (PBMCs), obtained before the fourth cycle of nivolumab. These receptors were collected from a human donor with classical Hodgkin lymphoma. Each CDR3 is given with its conserved first and last residue. The D gene is left open where the match is weak. The size of a clone is reported for some rows only, either as once, few or many, or as a class for expanded clones.

CASHYRSGPSYEQYF TGTGCCAGCCACTACCGTTCGGGTCCCTCCTACGAGCAGTACTTC TRBV2 . TRBJ2-7 .
CASSLPPLRDRGYEQYF TGCGCCAGCAGCTTACCCCCTCTCCGGGACAGGGGGTACGAGCAGTACTTC TRBV5-1 . TRBJ2-7 TRBD1
CASRLQSGRAHYEQYF TGTGCCAGCAGGTTACAAAGCGGGAGGGCCCACTACGAGCAGTACTTC TRBV28 once TRBJ2-7 TRBD2
CASSLRQGDSYEQYF TGCGCCAGCAGCTTAAGACAGGGGGACTCCTACGAGCAGTACTTC TRBV5-1 . TRBJ2-7 TRBD1
CASRGQREGYTF TGTGCCAGCAGAGGACAGAGGGAAGGCTACACCTTC TRBV2 few TRBJ1-2 .
CASSQEVTSGSYEQYF TGTGCCAGCAGCCAAGAGGTGACTAGCGGCTCCTACGAGCAGTACTTC TRBV4-2 . TRBJ2-7 TRBD2
CASSSPTGATTEAFF TGTGCCAGCAGCTCCCCGACAGGGGCGACCACTGAAGCTTTCTTT TRBV11-1 . TRBJ1-1 TRBD1
CSAFPAGKNIQYF TGCAGCGCCTTCCCCGCAGGGAAAAACATTCAGTACTTC TRBV29-1 few TRBJ2-4 .
CASSLVPGEFTGELFF TGTGCCAGCAGCTTAGTTCCGGGGGAGTTCACCGGGGAGCTGTTTTTT TRBV7-6 . TRBJ2-2 .
CASNHLASGNTIYF TGTGCCAGCAATCATTTGGCCTCTGGAAACACCATATATTTT TRBV28 . TRBJ1-3 .
CASGTQSLGYEQYF TGTGCCAGCGGGACACAGTCTCTGGGCTACGAGCAGTACTTC TRBV7-8 . TRBJ2-7 .
CASSLGGGEGRNQPQHF TGCGCCAGCAGCTTGGGAGGGGGAGAGGGCCGTAATCAGCCCCAGCATTTT TRBV5-1 . TRBJ1-5 .
CASSLDVANYGYTF TGTGCCAGCAGCTTAGATGTCGCTAACTATGGCTACACCTTC TRBV11-2 . TRBJ1-2 .
CASSPLYEQYF TGTGCCAGCAGCCCTCTCTACGAGCAGTACTTC TRBV7-6 . TRBJ2-7 .
CASSLGGESNQPQHF TGTGCCAGCAGCTTGGGAGGGGAGAGCAATCAGCCCCAGCATTTT TRBV5-6 . TRBJ1-5 .
CASSIKTGLASYGYTF TGTGCCAGTAGTATAAAAACAGGCCTGGCTTCCTATGGCTACACCTTC TRBV19 . TRBJ1-2 .
CAISRGRDQPQHF TGTGCCATCAGTCGGGGCCGAGATCAGCCCCAGCATTTT TRBV10-3 . TRBJ1-5 .
CASSVVRGSTEAFF TGTGCCAGCAGCGTAGTTAGGGGCTCGACTGAAGCTTTCTTT TRBV9 . TRBJ1-1 .
CASRFISLAGSYEQYF TGTGCCAGCAGATTTATATCACTAGCGGGATCCTACGAGCAGTACTTC TRBV2 . TRBJ2-7 TRBD2
CASSTYTGELFF TGTGCCAGTAGTACATACACCGGGGAGCTGTTTTTT TRBV19 few TRBJ2-2 .
CASSQVEGGPYYEQYF TGTGCCAGCAGCCAAGTCGAAGGGGGGCCATACTACGAGCAGTACTTC TRBV14 . TRBJ2-7 .
CASRVDSGNTIYF TGTGCCAGCAGGGTGGACTCTGGAAACACCATATATTTT TRBV6-6 . TRBJ1-3 .
CASSLNTNEQFF TGTGCCAGCAGTTTAAACACCAATGAGCAGTTCTTC TRBV28 . TRBJ2-1 .
CASSLVSGPLQETQYF TGTGCCAGCAGTTTGGTCTCAGGGCCACTCCAAGAGACCCAGTACTTC TRBV28 once TRBJ2-5 .
CASSLYPRGSYEQYF TGTGCCAGCAGCTTATATCCCAGGGGGTCATACGAGCAGTACTTC TRBV7-2 . TRBJ2-7 TRBD1
CASSPWTGRRTDTQYF TGTGCCAGCAGCCCGTGGACAGGGCGTCGCACAGATACGCAGTATTTT TRBV14 . TRBJ2-3 TRBD1
CASSRRTGGGRTEAFF TGTGCCAGCTCACGCCGGACAGGGGGCGGACGGACTGAAGCTTTCTTT TRBV18 . TRBJ1-1 TRBD1
CAISEFVTGGDEKLFF TGTGCCATCAGTGAGTTTGTGACAGGGGGCGATGAAAAACTGTTTTTT TRBV10-3 . TRBJ1-4 TRBD1
CASSIAGVGGELFF TGTGCCAGTAGTATAGCGGGAGTTGGTGGGGAGCTGTTTTTT TRBV19 once TRBJ2-2 .
CASSFRYWGGNQPQHF TGTGCCAGCAGCTTTCGGTATTGGGGGGGAAATCAGCCCCAGCATTTT TRBV5-5 . TRBJ1-5 .
CASSLSLTGAPKETQYF TGTGCCAGCAGCCTGAGCCTGACAGGGGCCCCAAAAGAGACCCAGTACTTC TRBV7-8 . TRBJ2-5 TRBD1
CASSLNREGTEAFF TGTGCCAGCTCACTTAACAGGGAGGGCACTGAAGCTTTCTTT TRBV18 . TRBJ1-1 .
CAISEEDRALLF TGTGCCATCAGTGAGGAGGACCGGGCCCTCCTCTTC TRBV10-3 . TRBJ1-2 .
CASRARQRDSYEQYF TGCGCCAGCAGAGCGAGGCAAAGGGACTCCTACGAGCAGTACTTC TRBV5-1 once TRBJ2-7 .
CASSMQSDLNTEAFF TGTGCCAGTAGTATGCAATCCGACCTGAACACTGAAGCTTTCTTT TRBV19 . TRBJ1-1 .
CASAGLAAYEQYF TGCGCCAGCGCGGGACTAGCGGCTTACGAGCAGTACTTC TRBV5-1 . TRBJ2-7 TRBD2
CASSSGTGPNTGELFF TGTGCCAGCAGCTCCGGGACAGGGCCAAACACCGGGGAGCTGTTTTTT TRBV7-2 . TRBJ2-2 TRBD1
CASSPGQHGNSPLHF TGCGCCAGCAGCCCGGGACAACATGGGAATTCACCCCTCCACTTT TRBV5-1 . TRBJ1-6 .
CASSAGRYNYGYTF TGTGCCAGCAGTGCGGGGCGTTATAACTATGGCTACACCTTC TRBV6-1 . TRBJ1-2 .
CASSKEGGSGANVLTF TGTGCCAGCAGCAAAGAGGGCGGCTCTGGGGCCAACGTCCTGACTTTC TRBV21-1 . TRBJ2-6 .
CASSLGQREFIGEQFF TGCGCCAGCAGCTTGGGACAGCGGGAGTTTATTGGTGAGCAGTTCTTC TRBV5-1 . TRBJ2-1 TRBD2
CASSEGLTSYEQYF TGTGCCAGCAGTGAAGGTTTGACGTCCTACGAGCAGTACTTC TRBV6-1 . TRBJ2-7 .
CASSLDGQGSTEAFF TGCGCCAGCAGCTTGGATGGACAGGGTAGCACTGAAGCTTTCTTT TRBV5-1 once TRBJ1-1 TRBD1
CASRPGLSLGEQYF TGCGCCAGCAGGCCGGGACTTTCGCTAGGCGAGCAGTACTTC TRBV5-1 . TRBJ2-7 .
CASSQDGGSYEQYF TGTGCCAGCAGCCAAGACGGGGGCTCCTACGAGCAGTACTTC TRBV4-2 . TRBJ2-7 .